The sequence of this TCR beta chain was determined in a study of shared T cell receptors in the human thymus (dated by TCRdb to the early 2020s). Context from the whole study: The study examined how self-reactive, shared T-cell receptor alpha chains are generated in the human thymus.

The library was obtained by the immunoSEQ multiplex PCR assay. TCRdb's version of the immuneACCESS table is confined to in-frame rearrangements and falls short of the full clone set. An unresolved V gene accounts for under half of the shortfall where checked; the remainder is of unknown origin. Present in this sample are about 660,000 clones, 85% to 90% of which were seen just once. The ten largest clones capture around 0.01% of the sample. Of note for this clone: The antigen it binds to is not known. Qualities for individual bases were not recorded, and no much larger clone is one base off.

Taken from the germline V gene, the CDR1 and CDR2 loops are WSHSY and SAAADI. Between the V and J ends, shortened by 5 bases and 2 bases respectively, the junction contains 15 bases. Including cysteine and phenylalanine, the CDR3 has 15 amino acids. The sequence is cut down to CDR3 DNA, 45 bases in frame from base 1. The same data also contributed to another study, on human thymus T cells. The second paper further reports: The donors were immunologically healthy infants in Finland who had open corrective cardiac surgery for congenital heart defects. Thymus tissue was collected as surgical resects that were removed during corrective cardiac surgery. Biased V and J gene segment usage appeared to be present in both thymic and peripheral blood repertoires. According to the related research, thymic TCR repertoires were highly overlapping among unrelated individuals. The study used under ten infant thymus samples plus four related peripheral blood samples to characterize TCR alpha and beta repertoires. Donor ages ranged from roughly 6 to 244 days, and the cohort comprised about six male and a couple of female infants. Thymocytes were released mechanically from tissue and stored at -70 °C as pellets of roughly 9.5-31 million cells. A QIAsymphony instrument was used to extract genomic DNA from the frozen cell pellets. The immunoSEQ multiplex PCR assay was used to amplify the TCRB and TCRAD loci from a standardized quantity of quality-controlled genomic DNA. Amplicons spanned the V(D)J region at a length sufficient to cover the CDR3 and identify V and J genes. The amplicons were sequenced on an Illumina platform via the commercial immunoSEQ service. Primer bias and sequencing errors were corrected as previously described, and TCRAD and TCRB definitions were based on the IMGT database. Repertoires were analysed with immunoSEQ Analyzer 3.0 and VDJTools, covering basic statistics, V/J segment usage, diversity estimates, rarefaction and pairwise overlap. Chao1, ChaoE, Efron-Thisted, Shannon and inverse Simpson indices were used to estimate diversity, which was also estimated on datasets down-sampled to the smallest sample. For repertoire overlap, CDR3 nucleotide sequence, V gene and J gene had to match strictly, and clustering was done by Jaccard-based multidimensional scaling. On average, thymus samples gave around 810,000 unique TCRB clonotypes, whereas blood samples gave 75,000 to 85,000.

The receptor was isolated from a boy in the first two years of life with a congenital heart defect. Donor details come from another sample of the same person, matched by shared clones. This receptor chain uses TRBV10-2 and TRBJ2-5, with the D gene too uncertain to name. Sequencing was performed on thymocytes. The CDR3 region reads CASSRGSRLQETQYF. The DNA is TGCGCCAGCAGTCGAGGCAGTAGGCTTCAAGAGACCCAGTACTTC.